This TCR beta chain originates from a study of blood T cell repertoires in COVID-19. Across the study: COVID-19 samples from acute and convalescent phases originated in the United States, Italy and Spain.

There are a few counts of this clone. The germline CDR1 and CDR2 sequences are LNHDA and SQIVND (reference sequence). The CDR3 extends over 16 amino acids. Trimming cost V 4 bases and J 3 bases, with 19 bases left between them. Data came from immunoSEQ multiplex PCR; TCRdb stores just in-frame clones and leaves some out. In the table there are a few hundred thousand clones, roughly nine tenths of which are singletons. The sequence derives from a woman in her 30s who had recovered from COVID-19. Material: PBMCs or T cells enriched from blood (not recorded which). The V and J genes are TRBV19 and TRBJ2-7; perhaps TRBD1 as D (6 bases). The CDR3 is CASSTSGQPRYYEQYF. Here the CDR3 DNA reads TGTGCCAGTAGTACCTCAGGACAGCCTAGGTACTACGAGCAGTACTTC. The entire variable domain, with the rest obtained from reference TRBV19 and TRBJ2-7, is as follows: DGGITQSPKYLFRKEGQNVTLSCEQNLNHDAMYWYRQDPGQGLRLIYYSQIVNDFQKGDIAEGYSVSREKKESFPLTVTSAQKNPTAFYLCASSTSGQPRYYEQYFGPGTRLTVT.